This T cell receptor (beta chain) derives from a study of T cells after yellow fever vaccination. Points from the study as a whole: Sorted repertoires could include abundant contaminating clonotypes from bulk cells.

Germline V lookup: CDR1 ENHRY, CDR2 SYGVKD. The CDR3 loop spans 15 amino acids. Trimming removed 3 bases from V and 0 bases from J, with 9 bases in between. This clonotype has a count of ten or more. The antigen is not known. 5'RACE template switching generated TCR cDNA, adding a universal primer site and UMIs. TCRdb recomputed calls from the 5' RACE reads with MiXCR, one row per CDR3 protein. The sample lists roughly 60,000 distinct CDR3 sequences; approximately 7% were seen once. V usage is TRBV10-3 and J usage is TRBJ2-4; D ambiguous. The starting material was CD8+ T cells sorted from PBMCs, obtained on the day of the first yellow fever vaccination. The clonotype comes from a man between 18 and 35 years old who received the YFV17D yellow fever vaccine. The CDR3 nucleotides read TGTGCCATCAGTGATTTGAACGAAGCCAAAAACATTCAGTACTTC. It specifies CAISDLNEAKNIQYF.